The 27 T cell receptor beta chains given below trace back to one sample, sequenced in a study of shared clonotypes between healthy human individuals. Assay: immunoSEQ multiplex PCR; the TCRdb copy retains only in-frame clones and omits some. Among about 2.4 million clones listed, approximately 93% were seen once. The sample comprised naive CD4+ T cells from PBMCs. As for subset: CD45RA+ positively selected. These receptor sequences come from a man in his late teens or twenties in good health. Some clones in this sample may be carry-over from other donors' samples.

In the case of this clone: An end of the junction does not agree with germline; a read error may underlie this. The chain carries TRBV6-1 and TRBJ2-3, with 7 nucleotides matching TRBD2. The CDR3 is 14 residues long. Germline CDR1 is MNHNS and CDR2 is SASEGT. The DNA for the CDR3 is TGTGCCAGTTCGTCCCTGACTAGCACAGATATGCAGTATTTT. Its protein is CASSSLTSTDMQYF.

The V call is TRBV7-6, the J call TRBJ2-7; 13 bases are shared with TRBD2. Germline assignment: CDR1 SGHVS and CDR2 FNYEAQ. The CDR3 runs 15 residues. V was clipped by 4 bases and J by 5 bases; unmatched bases: 5. CDR3 sequence: CASSSRTSGGHEQYF. The CDR3 coding sequence is TGTGCCAGCAGCTCCCGGACTAGCGGGGGCCACGAGCAGTACTTC.

Written as DNA, the CDR3 is TGTGCTAACCAACCGGGACGGCGACGTCAGCCCCAGCATTTT. It translates to CANQPGRRRQPQHF. The chain carries TRBV28 and TRBJ1-5, with a tentative D call TRBD1 (5 bases). This CDR3 region has 14 residues. Per germline, CDR1 MDHEN and CDR2 SYDVKM.

The genes are TRBV28 and TRBJ1-1; D is ambiguous. Germline CDR1 MDHEN, CDR2 SYDVKM. The CDR3 has 12 residues. The V gene lost 5 bases and the J gene lost 3 bases, with 7 bases spanning the gap. The CDR3 is CASSTPDTEAFF. CDR3 DNA sequence: TGTGCCAGCAGTACCCCGGACACTGAAGCTTTCTTT.

As DNA, the CDR3 is TGCGCCAGCAGCCAACTGGGGACGAACACTGAAGCTTTCTTT. The encoded protein is CASSQLGTNTEAFF. This chain connects TRBV4-1 to TRBJ1-1, with a possible D match to TRBD1 (5 bases). The germline gives CDR1 MGHRA, CDR2 YSYEKL. The CDR3 spans 14 residues. V shed 2 bases and J shed 1 base, with 8 bases lying between them.

The chain recombines TRBV7-6 with TRBJ2-7, with 8 bases matching TRBD2. The J segment lost 1 base and the V segment lost 0 bases, leaving 8 bases of the junction unmatched. The CDR3 contains 17 residues. In germline, CDR1 is SGHVS, CDR2 FNYEAQ. CDR3 region: CASSLAMAGGGSYEQYF. The DNA for the CDR3 is TGTGCCAGCAGCTTAGCGATGGCGGGAGGTGGGTCCTACGAGCAGTACTTC. Looking up the rest from reference TRBV7-6 and TRBJ2-7 gives the full variable domain: GAGVSQSPRYKVTKRGQDVALRCDPISGHVSLYWYRQALGQGPEFLTYFNYEAQQDKSGLPNDRFSAERPEGSISTLTIQRTEQRDSAMYRCASSLAMAGGGSYEQYFGPGTRLTVT.

The rearrangement uses TRBV19 and TRBJ1-5, with 7 bases identical to TRBD1. The germline V gene has CDR1 LNHDA and CDR2 SQIVND (reference sequence). Losses at the gene ends were 5 bases for V and 6 bases for J; bases not matched to a gene: 7. This CDR3 region has 14 residues. CDR3 in amino acids: CASSYTGAGQPQHF. The CDR3 DNA follows: TGTGCCAGTAGTTATACAGGGGCTGGTCAGCCCCAGCATTTT.

The genes are TRBV11-3 and TRBJ2-7; 7 positions agree with TRBD1. CDR1 and CDR2 from the germline V gene are SGHNT and YENEEA. The CDR3 runs to 14 residues. After removal of 5 bases from V and 1 base from J, the junction contained 5 bases not matched to a gene. CDR3 loop: CASSREQGSYEQYF. CDR3 coding DNA: TGTGCCAGCAGCCGCGAACAGGGGTCCTACGAGCAGTACTTC.

The rearrangement uses TRBV28 and TRBJ1-1; D remains unclear. V was trimmed by 6 bases and J by 2 bases, leaving 10 bases between them. CDR3 length: 13 amino acids. Germline CDR1 and CDR2: MDHEN and SYDVKM. CDR3 sequence: CASRPVLNTEAFF. Here the CDR3 DNA reads TGTGCCAGCAGGCCTGTTCTTAACACTGAAGCTTTCTTT.

The V call is TRBV5-6, the J call TRBJ1-5; D unresolved. Deletions cut 4 bases from V and 2 bases from J, with 13 bases between. This CDR3 comprises 15 residues. Germline V gene lookup returns CDR1 SGHDT and CDR2 YYEEEE. The chain's CDR3 is CASSMATLGNQPQHF. As DNA, the CDR3 is TGTGCCAGCAGCATGGCGACCCTAGGCAATCAGCCCCAGCATTTT.

This chain connects TRBV5-1 to TRBJ1-4; TRBD1 is a possible D gene (6 bases). The V end lost 5 bases, the J end lost 5 bases, and 16 bases lay between the germline ends. CDR1 is SGHRS and CDR2 is YFSETQ in the germline V gene. The CDR3 length is 15 residues. The CDR3 sequence is CASRRPGQTNEKLFF. The DNA of the CDR3 is TGCGCCAGCAGAAGACCGGGACAAACAAATGAAAAACTGTTTTTT.

The gene calls are TRBV10-3 and TRBJ1-2; 7 bases agree with TRBD1. The CDR3 has 17 residues. Per the germline V gene, CDR1 is ENHRY and CDR2 is SYGVKD. J lost 0 bases, V lost 10 bases, and 17 bases had no gene match. The CDR3 region has the DNA TGTGCCACCACAGGGTTGGGACAGTTAACTACTAACTATGGCTACACCTTC. As protein: CATTGLGQLTTNYGYTF.

The chain has TRBV28 and TRBJ1-2, with TRBD1 matching over 8 bases. This CDR3 comprises 13 residues. Germline V lookup: CDR1 MDHEN, CDR2 SYDVKM. V was pared by 6 bases and J by 8 bases, with 8 bases of the junction left unmatched. The CDR3 reads CASRTQGVRGYTF. The CDR3 DNA reads as TGTGCCAGCAGAACACAGGGGGTGCGGGGCTACACCTTC.

V usage is TRBV5-1 and J usage is TRBJ2-5; D is unresolved. V lost 5 bases and J lost 5, with 19 bases in between. The CDR3 is made up of 15 amino acids. The germline V gene has CDR1 SGHRS and CDR2 YFSETQ. The CDR3 nucleotides read TGCGCCAGCAGTATCCTGGACCCGTCACGGGAGACCCAGTACTTC. Protein: CASSILDPSRETQYF.

With respect to this clone: At the DNA level, this CDR3 is encoded by other sequences in the same sample as well. This chain connects TRBV7-2 to TRBJ2-1, with TRBD2 identical over 7 bases. The germline CDR1 and CDR2 sequences are SGHTA and FQGNSA. V was pared by 2 bases and J by 4 bases, with 5 bases of the junction left unmatched. The CDR3 totals 15 residues. The DNA for the CDR3 is TGTGCCAGCAGCTTAACGAGCGGGACGTACAATGAGCAGTTCTTC. As protein: CASSLTSGTYNEQFF.

V and J are TRBV13 and TRBJ2-7; 8 bases match TRBD2. This CDR3 comprises 15 residues. CDR1 is PRHDT, CDR2 FYEKMQ, per germline (reference sequence). V gave up 1 base and J gave up 3 bases; unmatched junction bases: 5. Here the CDR3 DNA reads TGTGCCAGCAGCTTAGACCCAGCGGGAGTCTACGAGCAGTACTTC. It is translated as CASSLDPAGVYEQYF.

The chain carries TRBV19 and TRBJ2-2; D is ambiguous. The V end lost 6 bases, the J end lost 0 bases, and 14 bases lay between the germline ends. Germline-derived CDR1 and CDR2 are LNHDA and SQIVND (reference sequence). The CDR3 contains 16 residues. The CDR3 loop is CASRDNRVTNTGELFF. The CDR3 DNA sequence: TGTGCCAGTAGAGACAACAGAGTTACGAACACCGGGGAGCTGTTTTTT. Filled out from reference TRBV19 and TRBJ2-2, the complete variable domain reads DGGITQSPKYLFRKEGQNVTLSCEQNLNHDAMYWYRQDPGQGLRLIYYSQIVNDFQKGDIAEGYSVSREKKESFPLTVTSAQKNPTAFYLCASRDNRVTNTGELFFGEGSRLTVL.

Of note for this clone: The same CDR3 can be traced to other DNA sequences in this sample. J is TRBJ2-3 and V is TRBV5-1, with D unclear. V lost 0 bases, J lost 3 bases, and 5 bases lay in between. Per germline, CDR1 SGHRS and CDR2 YFSETQ. CDR3 size: 13 residues. As DNA, the CDR3 is TGCGCCAGCAGCTTGGCAGCAACAGATACGCAGTATTTT. It encodes CASSLAATDTQYF. Using reference TRBV5-1 and TRBJ2-3 for the parts outside the CDR3, the full variable domain is KAGVTQTPRYLIKTRGQQVTLSCSPISGHRSVSWYQQTPGQGLQFLFEYFSETQRNKGNFPGRFSGRQFSNSRSEMNVSTLELGDSALYLCASSLAATDTQYFGPGTRLTVL.

This clone appeared a single time. This rearrangement joins TRBV5-8 to TRBJ2-2; D is unclear. Per germline, CDR1 SGHTS and CDR2 YDEGEE. The V gene lost 4 bases and the J gene lost 1 base, with 11 bases spanning the gap. The CDR3 runs 15 residues. This chain's CDR3 is CASSLRAGNTGELFF. The CDR3 DNA follows: TGTGCCAGCAGCCTAAGGGCAGGGAACACCGGGGAGCTGTTTTTT.

The rearrangement uses TRBV29-1 and TRBJ1-1; possibly TRBD1 for D (5 bases). CDR3 length equals 13 residues. V lost 4 bases and J 2 bases, leaving 11 bases between the germline ends. Germline-derived CDR1 and CDR2 are SQVTM and ANQGSEA. The CDR3 coding sequence is TGCAGCGTTGTAGTGACAGACAACACTGAAGCTTTCTTT. It is translated as CSVVVTDNTEAFF.

The chain carries TRBV19 and TRBJ2-7; D possibly corresponds to TRBD2 (5 bases). Per germline, CDR1 LNHDA and CDR2 SQIVND (reference sequence). Trimming removed 3 bases at V and 3 bases at J, with 12 bases between. The CDR3 covers 14 residues. CDR3 DNA sequence: TGTGCCAGTAGTATGGAGGAAGGCTACTACGAGCAGTACTTC. Protein product: CASSMEEGYYEQYF.

The genes are TRBV7-2 and TRBJ2-5, with D perhaps TRBD1 or TRBD2 (6 bases each). The germline CDR1 and CDR2 sequences are SGHTA and FQGNSA. Trimming stripped 5 bases from V and 0 bases from J, with 16 bases between. The length of the CDR3 is 16 residues. CDR3 in amino acids: CASSGGFGGNQETQYF. Here the CDR3 DNA reads TGTGCCAGCAGCGGGGGCTTTGGGGGGAACCAAGAGACCCAGTACTTC.

J is TRBJ1-3 and V is TRBV6-5; 7 nucleotides align to TRBD1. The CDR3 covers 15 residues. Trimming removed 2 bases from V and 1 base from J; junction bases left unmatched: 2. The V gene's germline CDR1 is MNHEY and CDR2 SVGAGI. CDR3 loop: CASSYDRESGNTIYF. CDR3 in DNA: TGTGCCAGCAGTTACGACAGGGAGTCTGGAAACACCATATATTTT.

The chain is built from TRBV9 and TRBJ2-1, with 11 positions matching TRBD2. The CDR3 sequence is 15 residues long. The V gene end was trimmed by 4 bases and the J gene end by 8 bases; junction bases not matched to a gene: 8. Looked up from germline, CDR1 is SGDLS and CDR2 is YYNGEE. The CDR3 loop reads CASSTQLAGVDEQFF. The CDR3, as DNA: TGTGCCAGCAGCACACAACTAGCGGGAGTCGATGAGCAGTTCTTC.

Comment on this clone: This specimen includes other DNA sequences encoding the same CDR3. The chain links TRBV28 to TRBJ2-1; 11 bases map to TRBD2. The germline V gene encodes CDR1 MDHEN and CDR2 SYDVKM. This CDR3 spans 15 amino acids. Trimming removed 4 bases from V and 6 bases from J; junction bases left unmatched: 5. The CDR3 DNA is TGTGCCAGCAGTTCCGGGACTAGCGGTCGCAATGAGCAGTTCTTC. It is translated as CASSSGTSGRNEQFF.

The genes are TRBV7-2 and TRBJ1-1, with TRBD1 matching over 7 bases. V dropped 4 bases and J dropped 0; count of bases not matched to a gene: 5. The CDR3 is 15 amino acids. The germline V gene encodes CDR1 SGHTA and CDR2 FQGNSA. CDR3 DNA: TGTGCCAGCAGCTCCCCGACAGGGTTGAACACTGAAGCTTTCTTT. Its protein product is CASSSPTGLNTEAFF.

This clone appeared once. The chain is built from TRBV6-1 and TRBJ1-3; 7 bases line up with TRBD1. The CDR3 covers 18 residues. J lost 5 bases, V lost 2 bases, and 15 bases had no gene match. Germline lookup yields CDR1 MNHNS and CDR2 SASEGT. The CDR3 loop is CASSESWAGGNTRNTIYF. In nucleotides, the CDR3 is TGTGCCAGCAGTGAAAGTTGGGCAGGGGGTAATACTAGAAACACCATATATTTT.